The 8 T cell receptor beta chains listed next were all sequenced from one sample in a study of blood T cell repertoires in COVID-19. Assay: immunoSEQ multiplex PCR; the TCRdb copy retains only in-frame clones and omits some. The sample lists a few hundred thousand clones; about 88% were seen once. The sample consisted of PBMCs or T cells enriched from blood (not recorded which). These receptors were obtained from a woman in her twenties or thirties who had recovered from COVID-19.

The sample holds one count of this clone. The chain couples TRBV28 to TRBJ2-3; 8 bases agree with TRBD2. There are 16 residues in the CDR3. Germline loops: CDR1 MDHEN, CDR2 SYDVKM. The junction had 11 bases not matched to a gene; V was cut back by 5 bases and J by 4 bases. DNA of the CDR3: TGTGCCAGCAGTGAACTTGAGCGGGAGATCGCAGATACGCAGTATTTT. Translation: CASSELEREIADTQYF.

The chain uses TRBV15 and TRBJ1-2; 7 bases map to TRBD1. The length of the CDR3 is 20 residues. Germline V CDR1 and CDR2: LNHNV, YYDKDF (reference sequence). V was clipped by 0 bases and J by 3 bases; unmatched bases: 19. CDR3 sequence reads: CATSRDSRPRSGQWDYGYTF. CDR3 bases: TGTGCCACCAGCAGAGATTCACGGCCGAGATCGGGACAGTGGGACTATGGCTACACCTTC.

V is TRBV11-1 and J is TRBJ2-1; 8 bases line up with TRBD2. Germline V gene lookup returns CDR1 SGHAT and CDR2 FQDESV (reference sequence). V gave up 0 bases and J gave up 1 base; unmatched junction bases: 11. CDR3 length equals 19 residues. CDR3 sequence (DNA): TGTGCCAGCAGCTTAGCGAGAGGTCTAGCGGGTGGTTCCTACAATGAGCAGTTCTTC. This codes for CASSLARGLAGGSYNEQFF.

The V gene is TRBV11-2, the J gene TRBJ1-3; no clear D gene. CDR3 length: 15 amino acids. With 0 bases removed from V and 0 bases from J, the gap between germline ends came to 6 bases. Germline values: CDR1 SGHAT, CDR2 FQNNGV. Here the CDR3 reads CASSLEWSSGNTIYF. DNA of the CDR3: TGTGCCAGCAGCTTAGAGTGGAGCTCTGGAAACACCATATATTTT.

In the case of this clone: At the DNA level, this CDR3 is encoded by other sequences in the same sample as well. The chain employs TRBV30 and TRBJ1-5; 8 bases line up with TRBD1. Trimming cost V 3 bases and J 3 bases; bases outside gene matches: 4. The CDR3 length is 14 residues. Per the germline V gene, CDR1 is GTSNPN and CDR2 is SVGIG (reference sequence). DNA for the CDR3: TGTGCCTGGAGAGGACAGGGAAACAATCAGCCCCAGCATTTT. This codes for CAWRGQGNNQPQHF.

The chain links TRBV12-3 or TRBV12-4 to TRBJ2-7, with 7 bases that match TRBD1. V trimming: 2 bases; J trimming: 6 bases; junction bases outside the gene matches: 4. The CDR3 has 13 residues. CDR3 region: CASSLRGQGEQYF. The CDR3, as DNA: TGTGCCAGCAGTTTAAGGGGGCAGGGCGAGCAGTACTTC.

The chain has TRBV2 and TRBJ1-3; D remains unclear. Trimming stripped 6 bases from V and 2 bases from J, with 11 bases between. This CDR3 region has 14 residues. The germline CDR1 and CDR2 sequences are SNHLY and FYNNEI. CDR3 sequence: CASRSDSAGNTIYF. CDR3 DNA sequence: TGTGCCAGCAGGTCGGACTCGGCTGGAAACACCATATATTTT.

The gene calls are TRBV6-9 and TRBJ1-1; perhaps TRBD1 as D (6 bases). CDR3 length equals 14 residues. CDR1 is MNHGY, CDR2 SVAAGI, per germline. Trimming shortened V by 7 bases and J by 5 bases, and 17 bases separated the two germline ends. The CDR3 nucleotides read TGTGCCAGCAAAGACAGGTCCCCTCAGACTGAAGCTTTCTTT. Encoded protein: CASKDRSPQTEAFF.